Below are 24 T cell receptor beta chains sequenced from a single sample in a study of T-cell reconstitution after alpha-beta-depleted transplantation in children. This sample's TCRbeta library carried unique molecular identifier barcodes. Each CDR3 protein is one row after TCRdb ran MiXCR on the PCR reads. The data hold about 540,000 distinct CDR3 sequences, with 15% to 20% observed a single time. The sequenced sample was PBMCs from the stem cell graft donor, obtained from the stem cell graft. The receptor set was obtained from a human donor who donated a stem cell graft to a child with acute lymphoblastic leukemia.

CDR3 amino acids: CASSGLGGQNVNQPQHF. The CDR3 nucleotides are TGTGCCAGCAGTGGACTTGGAGGGCAGAACGTCAATCAGCCCCAGCATTTT. This sequence joins TRBV27 and TRBJ1-5; no definite D call. Trimming removed 5 bases from V and 3 bases from J, with 20 bases in between. The CDR3 extends over 17 amino acids. Germline-derived CDR1 and CDR2 are MNHEY and SMNVEV (reference sequence).

This clonotype came up many times. The chain links TRBV20-1 to TRBJ2-3, with D unclear. Germline V gene lookup returns CDR1 DFQATT and CDR2 SNEGSKA (reference sequence). CDR3 size: 14 residues. The germline V and J ends were trimmed by 1 base and 4 bases, with 12 bases remaining between them. In DNA form, the CDR3 reads TGCAGTGCTAGAGGACCAAACCGGGCAGATACGCAGTATTTT. It codes for CSARGPNRADTQYF.

The chain is built from TRBV6-1 and TRBJ1-1, with 7 positions matching TRBD1. V was pared by 3 bases and J by 2 bases, with 3 bases of the junction left unmatched. The CDR3 spans 14 residues. CDR1 and CDR2 from the germline V gene are MNHNS and SASEGT. The CDR3 spells CASSDRGTNTEAFF. The CDR3 DNA reads as TGTGCCAGCAGTGACAGGGGGACCAACACTGAAGCTTTCTTT.

This clonotype was counted a few times. CDR3 amino acids: CASSSQAGLYEQYF. The DNA for the CDR3 is TGTGCCAGCAGCTCTCAGGCTGGGCTTTACGAGCAGTACTTC. The chain recombines TRBV7-3 with TRBJ2-7; D gene uncertain. V lost 4 bases to trimming and J lost 4 bases, with 14 bases between them. Per the germline V gene, CDR1 is SGHTA and CDR2 is FQGTGA. CDR3 length: 14 residues.

This clonotype was counted a few times. J is TRBJ1-1 and V is TRBV29-1, with D possibly TRBD1 on 6 matching bases. Germline loops: CDR1 SQVTM, CDR2 ANQGSEA. The CDR3 is made up of 15 amino acids. Trimming pared 5 bases from V and 0 bases from J, leaving 16 bases between. The CDR3 nucleotides read TGCAGCGTTCCCGGGACAAACTACTTGAACACTGAAGCTTTCTTT. It translates to CSVPGTNYLNTEAFF.

This chain joins TRBV6-2 or TRBV6-3 and TRBJ2-7; D unresolved. Per germline, CDR1 MNHEY and CDR2 SVGEGT. The CDR3 is made up of 13 amino acids. Trimming cost V 0 bases and J 7 bases, with 10 bases left between them. The CDR3 DNA sequence: TGTGCCAGCAGTTACTCTCCCGAAGAGGAGCAGTACTTC. Amino acid sequence: CASSYSPEEEQYF.

This clonotype came up a few times. V and J are TRBV7-9 and TRBJ2-1, with D possibly being TRBD2 (5 bases). The germline V gene encodes CDR1 SEHNR and CDR2 FQNEAQ (reference sequence). This CDR3 contains 16 residues. V was trimmed by 5 bases and J by 0 bases, leaving 14 bases between them. This CDR3 is CASSPRLGSSYNEQFF. CDR3 sequence (DNA): TGTGCCAGCAGCCCCAGACTTGGGAGCTCCTACAATGAGCAGTTCTTC. The full variable domain, completed using reference TRBV7-9 and TRBJ2-1, is DTGVSQNPRHKITKRGQNVTFRCDPISEHNRLYWYRQTLGQGPEFLTYFQNEAQLEKSRLLSDRFSAERPKGSFSTLEIQRTEQGDSAMYLCASSPRLGSSYNEQFFGPGTRLTVL.

The chain recombines TRBV29-1 with TRBJ2-1; D unresolved. This CDR3 has 10 residues. The V and J ends lost 6 bases and 7 bases respectively, with 7 bases between them. The germline gives CDR1 SQVTM, CDR2 ANQGSEA. The CDR3 is CSVGKNEQFF. The CDR3 region has the DNA TGCAGCGTAGGGAAGAATGAGCAGTTCTTC.

This clonotype was seen only a few times. J is TRBJ1-5 and V is TRBV5-1; 8 bases agree with TRBD1. V lost 4 bases and J lost 1; bases outside the gene matches: 4. CDR1 and CDR2 from the germline V gene are SGHRS and YFSETQ. This CDR3 has 15 amino acids. The CDR3 coding sequence is TGCGCCAGCAGCACCGGACAGGGAAGCAATCAGCCCCAGCATTTT. Its translation: CASSTGQGSNQPQHF.

The V and J genes are TRBV20-1 and TRBJ2-2; D may be TRBD1 (5 bases). The CDR3 runs to 17 residues. Trimming removed 0 bases from V and 0 bases from J, with 14 bases in between. Germline CDR1 is DFQATT and CDR2 is SNEGSKA (reference sequence). The CDR3 bases are TGCAGTGCTAGAGATCTTAGAGGACACTCGAACACCGGGGAGCTGTTTTTT. Protein sequence: CSARDLRGHSNTGELFF.

This clonotype showed up just a few times. The chain links TRBV6-1 to TRBJ1-6; D gene ambiguous. V was cut by 8 bases and J by 4 bases, with 15 bases left in between. Germline V CDR1 and CDR2: MNHNS, SASEGT. The length of the CDR3 is 15 residues. This CDR3 is CASSRSLLYNSPLHF. The CDR3 DNA is TGTGCCAGCTCAAGATCCCTATTATATAATTCACCCCTCCACTTT.

The chain has TRBV27 and TRBJ2-7; 7 nucleotides line up with TRBD1. This CDR3 is 12 amino acids long. The germline CDR1 and CDR2 sequences are MNHEY and SMNVEV (reference sequence). J lost 3 bases, V lost 9 bases, and 5 bases had no gene match. The DNA for the CDR3 is TGTGCCAGTCTAGGGACAGACTACGAGCAGTACTTC. It codes for CASLGTDYEQYF.

J is TRBJ1-5 and V is TRBV27; D is uncertain. CDR1 MNHEY and CDR2 SMNVEV come from the germline V gene (reference sequence). There are 13 residues in the CDR3. V dropped 2 bases and J dropped 5 bases, with 7 bases sitting between them. The CDR3 reads CASSLGPHQPQHF. The CDR3 DNA follows: TGTGCCAGCAGTTTAGGGCCACATCAGCCCCAGCATTTT.

This chain joins TRBV5-1 and TRBJ1-2; 9 bases are a match to TRBD1. The CDR3 length is 15 residues. Germline CDR1 is SGHRS and CDR2 is YFSETQ. The J segment lost 2 bases and the V segment lost 3 bases, leaving 5 bases of the junction unmatched. The CDR3 is CASSSWTGANYGYTF. The CDR3 nucleotides are TGCGCCAGCAGCTCATGGACAGGGGCCAACTATGGCTACACCTTC. Using reference TRBV5-1 and TRBJ1-2 for the parts outside the CDR3, the full variable domain is KAGVTQTPRYLIKTRGQQVTLSCSPISGHRSVSWYQQTPGQGLQFLFEYFSETQRNKGNFPGRFSGRQFSNSRSEMNVSTLELGDSALYLCASSSWTGANYGYTFGSGTRLTVV.

In its sample, this clonotype was seen a few times. The junction shows a germline mismatch at one end, possibly a read error. The chain links TRBV29-1 to TRBJ2-2, with 10 bases identical to TRBD1. This CDR3 contains 20 residues. The germline V gene has CDR1 SQVTM and CDR2 ANQGSEA. The CDR3: CSVGSSTGGGPLPNTWELFF. CDR3 DNA: TGCAGCGTGGGATCTTCGACAGGGGGCGGACCCCTCCCGAACACCTGGGAGCTGTTTTTT.

This rearrangement joins TRBV18 to TRBJ2-7; 9 nucleotides line up with TRBD1. Germline CDR1 is KGHSH and CDR2 is LQKENI. CDR3 length: 15 residues. Trimming took 1 base from V and 3 from J; bases not matched to a gene: 4. The CDR3 region is CASSPRGQGFYEQYF. The CDR3 DNA follows: TGTGCCAGCTCACCACGGGGACAGGGTTTCTACGAGCAGTACTTC.

This clonotype has a handful of counts. The chain recombines TRBV5-1 with TRBJ2-5; 10 nucleotides match TRBD2. V dropped 2 bases and J dropped 5; count of bases not matched to a gene: 6. CDR3 length equals 15 residues. Germline V gene sequence: CDR1 SGHRS, CDR2 YFSETQ. CDR3 sequence: CASSLRAGGSETQYF. CDR3 DNA: TGCGCCAGCAGCTTACGAGCGGGAGGGTCGGAGACCCAGTACTTC.

This clonotype has just a few counts. The chain uses TRBV10-2 and TRBJ2-1, with 10 bases matching TRBD2. The V gene's germline CDR1 is WSHSY and CDR2 SAAADI. The V gene end was trimmed by 5 bases and the J gene end by 8 bases; junction bases not matched to a gene: 9. This CDR3 region has 15 residues. This chain's CDR3 is CASSTPGLALDEQFF. The CDR3 DNA is TGCGCCAGCAGTACCCCGGGACTAGCGTTAGATGAGCAGTTCTTC.

This clonotype was counted ten times or more. The V and J genes are TRBV7-3 and TRBJ2-2; 11 bases match TRBD2. V was pared by 5 bases and J by 2 bases, with 10 bases of the junction left unmatched. CDR3 length: 18 amino acids. Per the germline V gene, CDR1 is SGHTA and CDR2 is FQGTGA. CDR3 sequence: CASSKLAGVYSNTGELFF. In nucleotides, the CDR3 is TGTGCCAGCAGCAAACTAGCGGGAGTGTACAGTAACACCGGGGAGCTGTTTTTT.

The chain recombines TRBV29-1 with TRBJ2-5; a possible D gene is TRBD1 (6 bases). V was cut by 5 bases and J by 1 base, with 11 bases left in between. CDR3 length: 13 residues. Germline V CDR1 and CDR2: SQVTM, ANQGSEA. The CDR3 sequence: CSVRPQGQETQYF. CDR3 DNA: TGCAGCGTTAGACCACAGGGCCAAGAGACCCAGTACTTC. Drawing the rest from reference TRBV29-1 and TRBJ2-5, the complete variable domain is SAVISQKPSRDICQRGTSLTIQCQVDSQVTMMFWYRQQPGQSLTLIATANQGSEATYESGFVIDKFPISRPNLTFSTLTVSNMSPEDSSIYLCSVRPQGQETQYFGPGTRLLVL.

This clonotype was detected many times. The gene calls are TRBV20-1 and TRBJ2-7; 10 bases agree with TRBD1. J was trimmed by 4 bases and V by 1 base; bases with no gene match: 7. The CDR3 is made up of 15 amino acids. CDR1 and CDR2 (germline): DFQATT, SNEGSKA (reference sequence). CDR3 nucleotide sequence: TGCAGTGCTAGAGGGAGACAGGGGGCGCGGTACGAGCAGTACTTC. This sequence encodes CSARGRQGARYEQYF.

This clonotype has more than one count but fewer than ten. The rearrangement uses TRBV4-1 and TRBJ1-3; 10 bases are shared with TRBD1. Per germline, CDR1 MGHRA and CDR2 YSYEKL. This CDR3 region has 15 residues. V dropped 4 bases and J dropped 4; count of bases not matched to a gene: 4. CDR3 region: CASSPAGQGGNTIYF. CDR3 nucleotides: TGCGCCAGCAGCCCGGCGGGACAGGGGGGAAACACCATATATTTT.

V gene TRBV20-1 combines with J gene TRBJ1-1; D is undetermined. The CDR3 consists of 10 residues. Trimming stripped 7 bases from V and 5 bases from J, with 8 bases between. Germline V gene lookup returns CDR1 DFQATT and CDR2 SNEGSKA (reference sequence). As DNA, the CDR3 is TGCAGTGTATCCGGGACTGAAGCTTTCTTT. This codes for CSVSGTEAFF.

This clonotype was observed a few times. This chain links TRBV6-5 with TRBJ2-3; D remains unclear. There are 16 residues in the CDR3. From germline, CDR1 is MNHEY and CDR2 SVGAGI. Trimming pared 0 bases from V and 0 bases from J, leaving 10 bases between. The CDR3 DNA follows: TGTGCCAGCAGTTACTCCGCGGTAGCTAGCACAGATACGCAGTATTTT. Translating it yields CASSYSAVASTDTQYF.